The present T cell receptor (beta chain) was sequenced within a study of blood T cells in healthy people across ages. The study isolated at least 7 million PBMCs from each sample. A second about 7 to 11 cycle PCR used barcoded and J-beta primers. TCRdb reanalysed the 5' RACE reads using MiXCR and keeps one entry per CDR3 protein. This sample has some 1.5 million distinct CDR3 sequences, with approximately 28% found just once. Study-level points and caveats: Unknown CMV status may confound age-related changes in expanded clones.

The CDR3 spans 14 residues. From germline, CDR1 is LGHDT and CDR2 YNNKEL (reference sequence). V dropped 1 base and J dropped 3 bases, with 9 bases sitting between them. About this clonotype itself: The antigen is not known.

Sample: blood. The chain carries TRBV3-1 and TRBJ1-1; tentatively, D is TRBD1 (6 bases). The TCR sequence derives from a woman younger than 45 in good health. The CDR3 loop reads CASSQVRGYTEAFF. Here the CDR3 DNA reads TGTGCCAGCAGCCAAGTCAGGGGCTACACTGAAGCTTTCTTT.